What follows is one TCR beta chain and its context. The target antigen is unknown. The data stem from a study of CD8+ T cells in alopecia areata. Study-level findings and limits: Among the cells sequenced in scalp samples are also the resident alphabeta T cells of normal skin. Patients shared TCRs less clearly than mice did, possibly for HLA-related reasons. Clonality was higher in lesional than normal scalp, especially in alopecia totalis/universalis.

Using a FACSAria, the CD4+ and CD8+ T cells were sorted from the PBMCs. The CDR3 extends over 17 amino acids. Germline CDR1 and CDR2: LGHNA and YNFKEQ. V lost 1 base, J lost 4 bases, and 9 bases stayed unmatched. Extraction of RNA preceded its reverse transcription into cDNA, which served as the sequencing template. The assay was immunoSEQ multiplex PCR, and TCRdb's table has in-frame clones only and misses some. This table holds some 180,000 clones, roughly three fifths found once. The sequenced material came from CD8+ T cells sorted from blood. The clonotype was recovered from a human donor in good health. The rearrangement uses TRBV4-2 and TRBJ2-3; 9 nucleotides line up with TRBD2. The chain's CDR3 is CASSQVPPGGRADTQYF. CDR3 in DNA: TGTGCCAGCAGCCAAGTACCCCCCGGCGGGAGGGCAGATACGCAGTATTTT.